The 30 T cell receptor beta chains below were found in one sample sequenced in a study of blood T cell repertoires in COVID-19. Sequencing was performed with immunoSEQ multiplex PCR; in TCRdb, only in-frame clones are kept and a portion is missing. The data hold 95,000 to 100,000 clones, with 90% to 95% observed a single time. Sample: peripheral blood. These TCRs come from a man aged 45-65 years with acute or convalescent COVID-19.

This clone appeared a few times. V and J are TRBV10-1 and TRBJ1-3; 8 nucleotides align to TRBD1. Germline V lookup: CDR1 WNHNN, CDR2 SYGVQD (reference sequence). CDR3 length: 16 amino acids. J lost 8 bases, V lost 9 bases, and 18 bases had no gene match. For the CDR3, the DNA is TGCGCCAGTATAGGACAGGGCGTAAAGAGGCAAGACACCATATATTTT. Protein product: CASIGQGVKRQDTIYF.

This clone was seen only once. The chain combines TRBV19 with TRBJ2-3, with D unresolved. Germline CDR1 and CDR2: LNHDA and SQIVND (reference sequence). The length of the CDR3 is 13 residues. V lost 2 bases and J 3 bases, leaving 6 bases between the germline ends. The CDR3 spells CASSILLTDTQYF. The CDR3 nucleotides are TGTGCCAGTAGTATACTATTAACAGATACGCAGTATTTT.

The J gene is TRBJ1-5, the V gene TRBV12-3 or TRBV12-4; no definite D call. Trimming took 3 bases from V and 3 from J, leaving 6 bases between them. This CDR3 has 13 residues. CDR3 bases: TGTGCCAGCAGTTTTTTATACAATCAGCCCCAGCATTTT. Translated: CASSFLYNQPQHF.

The chain uses TRBV10-3 and TRBJ2-3; TRBD2 matches at 15 bases. V lost 6 bases, J lost 0 bases, and 4 bases stayed unmatched. This CDR3 has 17 residues. Germline V gene data show CDR1 as ENHRY and CDR2 as SYGVKD. The DNA for the CDR3 is TGTGCCATCAGACCCGGACTAGCGGGGGGGAGCACAGATACGCAGTATTTT. It specifies CAIRPGLAGGSTDTQYF.

The gene calls are TRBV7-2 and TRBJ1-1, with D unclear. Germline loops: CDR1 SGHTA, CDR2 FQGNSA. Trimming took 2 bases from V and 1 from J, leaving 8 bases between them. This CDR3 region has 14 residues. CDR3 region: CASSLISGNTEAFF. DNA of the CDR3: TGTGCCAGCAGCTTAATTTCAGGGAACACTGAAGCTTTCTTT. Based on the CDR3 plus reference TRBV7-2 and TRBJ1-1, the full variable domain is GAGVSQSPSNKVTEKGKDVELRCDPISGHTALYWYRQSLGQGLEFLIYFQGNSAPDKSGLPSDRFSAERTGGSVSTLTIQRTQQEDSAVYLCASSLISGNTEAFFGQGTRLTVV.

The chain is built from TRBV5-1 and TRBJ1-1; unclear D gene. Trimming cost V 5 bases and J 5 bases, with 19 bases left between them. The CDR3 is made up of 15 amino acids. CDR1 and CDR2 (germline): SGHRS, YFSETQ. The DNA of the CDR3 is TGCGCCAGCAGTTGGCGGGGTATAGGAAAAACTGAAGCTTTCTTT. This codes for CASSWRGIGKTEAFF.

The chain has TRBV6-5 and TRBJ2-3; TRBD2 matches at 10 bases. V dropped 5 bases and J dropped 6; count of bases not matched to a gene: 2. The CDR3 totals 13 residues. The V gene's germline CDR1 is MNHEY and CDR2 SVGAGI. The CDR3 protein is CASSPAGGDTQYF. Written as DNA, the CDR3 is TGTGCCAGCAGTCCAGCGGGGGGGGATACGCAGTATTTT.

This chain links TRBV28 with TRBJ1-2; D is unresolved. This CDR3 comprises 11 residues. Germline values: CDR1 MDHEN, CDR2 SYDVKM. The ends were cut back, 6 bases at V and 8 bases at J, with 10 bases in the middle. Here the CDR3 reads CASSLGGGYTF. DNA for the CDR3: TGTGCCAGCAGCTTAGGAGGCGGCTACACCTTC.

V and J are TRBV11-3 and TRBJ1-1; TRBD1 matches at 7 bases. This CDR3 contains 16 residues. Germline CDR1 SGHNT, CDR2 YENEEA. Losses at the gene ends were 3 bases for V and 3 bases for J; bases not matched to a gene: 10. DNA of the CDR3: TGTGCCAGCAGCTTCTCCGACAGGGATAGGGACACTGAAGCTTTCTTT. Amino acid sequence: CASSFSDRDRDTEAFF. Complete variable domain (other parts from reference TRBV11-3 and TRBJ1-1): EAGVVQSPRYKIIEKKQPVAFWCNPISGHNTLYWYLQNLGQGPELLIRYENEEAVDDSQLPKDRFSAERLKGVDSTLKIQPAELGDSAVYLCASSFSDRDRDTEAFFGQGTRLTVV.

The rearrangement uses TRBV2 and TRBJ2-7, with D uncertain. Germline assignment: CDR1 SNHLY and CDR2 FYNNEI. V dropped 8 bases and J dropped 0 bases, with 8 bases sitting between them. The CDR3 consists of 12 residues. The CDR3 region has the DNA TGTGCCAGCGGGCAGGACTCCTACGAGCAGTACTTC. It is translated as CASGQDSYEQYF.

This chain links TRBV7-2 with TRBJ1-5; 8 bases are a match to TRBD1. The germline V gene encodes CDR1 SGHTA and CDR2 FQGNSA. The CDR3 spans 15 residues. V lost 5 bases to trimming and J lost 1 base; unmatched junction nucleotides: 4. The CDR3 coding sequence is TGTGCCAGCAGCCCGCAGGGGGCGAGCAATCAGCCCCAGCATTTT. It codes for CASSPQGASNQPQHF.

The chain joins TRBV10-3 to TRBJ2-1; a weak D match, TRBD2 (6 bases). The CDR3 is 11 amino acids. Trimming took off 6 bases at V and 8 bases at J, with 8 bases between the two ends. Germline CDR1 is ENHRY and CDR2 is SYGVKD. DNA of the CDR3: TGTGCCATCAGCTGGGGGGATGAGCAGTTCTTC. Translating gives CAISWGDEQFF.

The chain employs TRBV30 and TRBJ2-7; TRBD1 is a possible D gene (6 bases). Germline V CDR1 and CDR2: GTSNPN, SVGIG (reference sequence). This CDR3 region has 13 residues. Between the trimmed V and J ends, which lost 1 base and 5 bases, there was a span of 12 bases. The CDR3 protein is CAWSGQVRNEQYF. CDR3 DNA sequence: TGTGCCTGGAGTGGACAGGTGCGGAACGAGCAGTACTTC.

This clone was seen only once. The chain is built from TRBV4-1 and TRBJ2-1, with 8 bases lining up with TRBD2. CDR1 MGHRA and CDR2 YSYEKL come from the germline V gene. Trimming cost V 0 bases and J 7 bases; bases outside gene matches: 8. This CDR3 spans 16 amino acids. CDR3 sequence (DNA): TGCGCCAGCAGCCAAGAACCCCCGGGGGGGCGGAATGAGCAGTTCTTC. This gives the protein CASSQEPPGGRNEQFF.

The chain carries TRBV27 and TRBJ1-2, with D maybe TRBD1 (6 bases). Trimming left V 0 bases short and J 5 bases short, with 10 bases between. The germline CDR1 and CDR2 sequences are MNHEY and SMNVEV (reference sequence). This CDR3 has 14 residues. The CDR3 DNA reads as TGTGCCAGCAGTTTATCCCGGACAGCTTATGGCTACACCTTC. This sequence encodes CASSLSRTAYGYTF.

The chain employs TRBV14 and TRBJ1-6; D is ambiguous. Deletions cut 1 base from V and 15 bases from J, with 13 bases between. CDR3 length equals 13 residues. The germline V gene has CDR1 SGHDN and CDR2 FVKESK. CDR3 region: CASSQVGPAGLHF. CDR3 nucleotide sequence: TGTGCCAGCAGCCAAGTGGGCCCTGCGGGCCTCCACTTT.

In this sample, this clone turned up once. The chain employs TRBV2 and TRBJ1-1; 10 bases align to TRBD1. J lost 3 bases, V lost 4 bases, and 5 bases had no gene match. Germline CDR1 SNHLY, CDR2 FYNNEI. The CDR3 length is 15 residues. As DNA, the CDR3 is TGTGCCAGCAGTGCCCGGACAGGGGGGGACACTGAAGCTTTCTTT. Translation gives CASSARTGGDTEAFF.

This chain connects TRBV4-1 to TRBJ1-1; 8 bases are shared with TRBD1. Germline values: CDR1 MGHRA, CDR2 YSYEKL. There are 17 residues in the CDR3. J gave up 4 bases and V 5 bases, and 15 bases lay outside the gene matches. DNA of the CDR3: TGCGCCAGCAGCTGGGCCAACCGAGGACAGGGCCGCACTGAAGCTTTCTTT. Protein product: CASSWANRGQGRTEAFF.

This clone was seen just once. V usage is TRBV9 and J usage is TRBJ1-5; no reliable D call. Germline values: CDR1 SGDLS, CDR2 YYNGEE. The CDR3 loop spans 14 amino acids. The V end lost 3 bases, the J end lost 0 bases, and 7 bases lay between the germline ends. The CDR3 here is CASSGGYSNQPQHF. For the CDR3, the DNA is TGTGCCAGCAGCGGAGGTTATAGCAATCAGCCCCAGCATTTT.

The DNA for the CDR3 is TGCGCCAGCAGCCAAGCAGGGTATCCCTACGAGCAGTACTTC. Protein product: CASSQAGYPYEQYF. J is TRBJ2-7 and V is TRBV4-1; weak D call: TRBD1 (5 bases). V lost 1 base and J 2 bases, leaving 9 bases between the germline ends. This CDR3 region has 14 residues. Germline V gene sequence: CDR1 MGHRA, CDR2 YSYEKL.

This chain joins TRBV27 and TRBJ2-5; D might be TRBD2 (6 bases). Trimming left V 5 bases short and J 7 bases short, with 17 bases between. CDR1 and CDR2 from the germline V gene are MNHEY and SMNVEV (reference sequence). This CDR3 region has 14 residues. CDR3 loop: CASSPRDGSLTQYF. CDR3 coding DNA: TGTGCCAGCAGTCCTAGGGACGGGAGTTTGACCCAGTACTTC.

The chain is built from TRBV29-1 and TRBJ2-2; TRBD1 is a possible D gene (6 bases). The CDR3 is made up of 16 amino acids. Germline V gene lookup returns CDR1 SQVTM and CDR2 ANQGSEA. The ends were cut back, 3 bases at V and 4 bases at J, with 18 bases in the middle. Here the CDR3 reads CSVEKTGLGRTGELFF. CDR3 nucleotide sequence: TGCAGCGTTGAGAAGACAGGATTGGGGCGCACCGGGGAGCTGTTTTTT.

V gene TRBV2 combines with J gene TRBJ2-5; 7 bases line up with TRBD1. Losses at the gene ends were 4 bases for V and 5 bases for J; bases not matched to a gene: 7. Germline loops: CDR1 SNHLY, CDR2 FYNNEI. There are 14 residues in the CDR3. The CDR3 region is CASSVEGGYETQYF. CDR3 nucleotide sequence: TGTGCCAGCAGTGTTGAAGGGGGCTACGAGACCCAGTACTTC.

This chain uses TRBV2 with TRBJ1-2; the D gene is possibly TRBD1 (5 bases). This CDR3 is 13 amino acids long. In germline, CDR1 is SNHLY, CDR2 FYNNEI. Between the trimmed V and J ends, which lost 3 bases and 2 bases, there was a span of 7 bases. The CDR3 loop is CASSENRNYGYTF. DNA for the CDR3: TGTGCCAGCAGTGAGAACAGGAACTATGGCTACACCTTC.

The rearrangement links TRBV21-1 to TRBJ2-7; no DNA check was done on the table's D call, TRBD2. TRBV21-1 represents a pseudogene. The CDR3 extends over 14 amino acids. CDR3 in DNA: TGTGCCAGCAGCCCCCGGGTCCAGAGTGACGAGCAGTACTTC. It codes for CASSPRVQSDEQYF.

CDR3 in DNA: TGTGCCAGCAGTGAAGCGCAGGGAAGTCAGCCCCAGCATTTT. This codes for CASSEAQGSQPQHF. V and J are TRBV6-1 and TRBJ1-5, with D perhaps matching TRBD1 (5 bases). The CDR3 length is 14 residues. The V and J ends lost 0 bases and 6 bases respectively, with 9 bases between them. CDR1 is MNHNS, CDR2 SASEGT, per germline.

This clone came up once. The CDR3 protein is CASSEAGTYEQYF. The CDR3 DNA sequence: TGTGCCAGCAGTGAAGCGGGAACCTACGAGCAGTACTTC. V gene TRBV25-1 combines with J gene TRBJ2-7, with D possibly being TRBD2 (6 bases). CDR1 is MGHDK, CDR2 SYGVNS, per germline. Trimming shortened V by 2 bases and J by 2 bases, and 7 bases separated the two germline ends. CDR3 length equals 13 residues.

The chain is built from TRBV6-1 and TRBJ2-3, with D possibly matching TRBD2 (5 bases). The CDR3 extends over 15 amino acids. V shed 3 bases and J shed 0 bases, with 10 bases lying between them. In germline, CDR1 is MNHNS, CDR2 SASEGT. CDR3 sequence: CASSDVGASTDTQYF. The CDR3 region has the DNA TGTGCCAGCAGTGACGTGGGAGCCAGCACAGATACGCAGTATTTT.

J is TRBJ1-1 and V is TRBV7-8; TRBD1 matches 7 bases. This CDR3 is built from 16 residues. Germline V gives CDR1 SGHVS, CDR2 FQNEAQ. V lost 0 bases, J lost 1 base, and 5 bases stayed unmatched. CDR3 residues: CASSLAGQVTNTEAFF. The DNA for the CDR3 is TGTGCCAGCAGCTTAGCCGGACAGGTTACGAACACTGAAGCTTTCTTT.

This clone is termed medium-sized. V is TRBV28 and J is TRBJ2-3, with TRBD2 identical over 7 bases. The CDR3 is 14 residues long. Germline loops: CDR1 MDHEN, CDR2 SYDVKM. After removal of 6 bases from V and 4 bases from J, the junction contained 7 bases not matched to a gene. The CDR3 coding sequence is TGTGCCAGCAGCGCGCTAAGCGGGGCAGATACGCAGTATTTT. It encodes CASSALSGADTQYF.